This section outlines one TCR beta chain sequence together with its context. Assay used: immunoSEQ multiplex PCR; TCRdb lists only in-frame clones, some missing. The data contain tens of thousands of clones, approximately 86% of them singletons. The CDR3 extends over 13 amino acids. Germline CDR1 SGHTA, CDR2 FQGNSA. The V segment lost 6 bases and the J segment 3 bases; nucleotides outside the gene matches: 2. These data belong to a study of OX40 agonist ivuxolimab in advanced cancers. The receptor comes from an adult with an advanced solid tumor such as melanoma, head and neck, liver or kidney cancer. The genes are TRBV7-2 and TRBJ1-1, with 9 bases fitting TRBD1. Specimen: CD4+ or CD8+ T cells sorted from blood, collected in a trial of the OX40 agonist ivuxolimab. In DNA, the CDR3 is TGTGCCAGCAGTTGGACAGGGGACACTGAAGCTTTCTTT. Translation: CASSWTGDTEAFF.